This T cell receptor (beta chain) was profiled in a study of CD8 T cells in ankylosing spondylitis. By quantitative 5'-RACE with molecular barcodes, the TCR beta libraries were made. TCRdb fed the 5' RACE reads into MiXCR, producing one record per CDR3 protein. The data show about 500,000 distinct CDR3 sequences, about 12% seen once. Study results and caveats: A TCR beta motif made of eight highly homologous variants seemed typical of ankylosing spondylitis blood. Prior work had noted some motif variants in reactive arthritis blood and synovial fluid. The study looked at matched synovial fluid samples from ankylosing spondylitis patients. Disease-linked clones were reported to be significantly enriched there. Clones linked with disease were CD8+ and fairly uncommon in the peripheral blood.

Trimming at V came to 3 bases and at J to 0 bases, leaving 8 bases not matched to a gene. Per the germline V gene, CDR1 is KGHSH and CDR2 is LQKENI. This CDR3 contains 16 residues. Of note for this clonotype: Its target is not known.

The sample comprised blood, either unsorted or a sorted T cell fraction (not recorded which). The sequence was collected from a male donor with ankylosing spondylitis. This chain links TRBV18 with TRBJ2-7; the match to TRBD1 covers 7 bases. The CDR3 DNA reads TGTGCCAGCTCACCGCCTAGACAGGGAAACTCCTACGAGCAGTACTTC. Translation: CASSPPRQGNSYEQYF.